This T cell receptor beta chain was sequenced during a study of molecular identifiers for immune sequencing clone quantification. This clonotype was picked up a small number of times. A much larger clone lies a single base off, so this may be a read error. There are 15 residues in the CDR3. Per germline, CDR1 SGHRS and CDR2 YFSETQ. Trimming pared 3 bases from V and 1 base from J, leaving 14 bases between. TCRdb analysed the PCR reads with MiXCR anew, one entry per CDR3 protein. Of approximately 680,000 distinct CDR3 sequences listed, roughly 27% are singletons. This sequence originates from a human donor in good health. Some libraries in this study had Jurkat cell RNA spiked in. The source material was naive CD8+ T cells from blood, with Jurkat cell RNA spiked in. Subset reported: FACS-sorted CD8+CD4-CCR7+CD45RA+ naive T cells. V and J are TRBV5-1 and TRBJ2-7, with D maybe TRBD1 (6 bases). The chain's CDR3 is CASSSETGPSYEQYF. Written as DNA, the CDR3 is TGCGCCAGCAGCTCGGAGACAGGACCTTCCTACGAGCAGTACTTC.